This is a list of T cell receptor beta chains from one sample in a study of shared clonotypes between healthy human individuals. Sequencing was performed with immunoSEQ multiplex PCR; in TCRdb, only in-frame clones are kept and a portion is missing. The top ten clones hold approximately 1% of a sample with about 1,900,000 clones, approximately 94% of them seen once. Sequencing was carried out using naive CD8+ T cells sorted from blood. These receptors were taken from a young man in good health. Both conserved end residues are part of each CDR3. D genes are given only for firm matches. Size is stated for part of the rows, as once, few or many counts, or as a class when the clone is expanded.

TRBV5-6,.,TRBJ1-5,.,TGTGCCAGCAGCTTGGCCGGTCAGGGGATCAATCAGCCCCAGCATTTT,CASSLAGQGINQPQHF
TRBV6-5,.,TRBJ2-7,.,TGTGCCAGCAGTTCCACAGGGTTCCACGAGCAGTACTTC,CASSSTGFHEQYF
TRBV7-2,.,TRBJ2-7,.,TGTGCCAGCAGCTTAGGGGCAGGGTTCCGCGAGCAGTACTTC,CASSLGAGFREQYF
TRBV11-2,.,TRBJ1-2,.,TGTGCCAGCAGCTCCCAACAGGGAACCACTCCAGCGGGAGGCTACACCTTC,CASSSQQGTTPAGGYTF
TRBV7-9,.,TRBJ1-3,.,TGTGCCAGCAGCCCGGATTTAAGATCCCCTGATGGAAACACCATATATTTT,CASSPDLRSPDGNTIYF
TRBV29-1,.,TRBJ2-7,.,TGCAGCGTTGAAGGACCTTACTACGAGCAGTACTTC,CSVEGPYYEQYF
TRBV4-1,TRBD2,TRBJ2-7,.,TGCGCCAGCAGTCCCGCGGGAGAAGGGACCTACGAGCAGTACTTC,CASSPAGEGTYEQYF
TRBV4-1,TRBD1,TRBJ2-1,once,TGCGCCAGCAGCGCGACAGGGTACAATGAGCAGTTCTTC,CASSATGYNEQFF
TRBV5-1,TRBD2,TRBJ2-1,.,TGCGCCAGCAGCTCGACTAGCAGGTCCTACAATGAGCAGTTCTTC,CASSSTSRSYNEQFF
TRBV9,TRBD1,TRBJ1-2,.,TGTGCCAGCAGCGACTCTCTGGGACAGGGCTTCTATGGCTACACCTTC,CASSDSLGQGFYGYTF
TRBV4-3,.,TRBJ2-5,.,TGCGCCAGCAGCCAAGTTTCGCCCGAGGTAGAGACCCAGTACTTC,CASSQVSPEVETQYF
TRBV9,.,TRBJ1-3,.,TGTGCCAGCAGCGTGGGGGGTGGAAACACCATATATTTT,CASSVGGGNTIYF
TRBV5-8,.,TRBJ2-7,.,TGTGCCAGCAGCTTTTACACCCCCTACGAGCAGTACTTC,CASSFYTPYEQYF
TRBV30,.,TRBJ1-3,.,TGTGCCTGGAGTGTACTGTGGGACACCATATATTTT,CAWSVLWDTIYF
TRBV19,TRBD1,TRBJ2-7,.,TGTGCCAGTAGTATAGGCATCGGACAGGAAGGGGATCAGCAGTACTTC,CASSIGIGQEGDQQYF
TRBV28,.,TRBJ2-1,.,TGTGCCAGCAGTTTCGGTAGTAATGAGCAGTTCTTC,CASSFGSNEQFF
TRBV28,.,TRBJ2-7,.,TGTGCCAGCAGTTTCCGACCCGAACAGGCAGGATACGAGCAGTACTTC,CASSFRPEQAGYEQYF
TRBV4-3,TRBD2,TRBJ2-7,.,TGCGCCAGCAGCCAAGGACGACTAGCTTCTAACGAGCAGTACTTC,CASSQGRLASNEQYF
TRBV2,TRBD2,TRBJ2-5,.,TGTGCCAGTGCCGTCACTAAGGGATGGGGGGGAGAGACCCAGTACTTC,CASAVTKGWGGETQYF
TRBV6-5,.,TRBJ1-2,.,TGTGCCAGCAGTTACCACCAAGCGGGGAACTATGGCTACACCTTC,CASSYHQAGNYGYTF
TRBV7-2,TRBD1,TRBJ2-3,.,TGTGCCAGCAGTTTAGACAGGGGTCGAACAGATACGCAGTATTTT,CASSLDRGRTDTQYF
TRBV14,.,TRBJ2-1,.,TGTGCCAGCAGCCAAGATTCGGGCTCACTCCACAATGAGCAGTTCTTC,CASSQDSGSLHNEQFF
TRBV6-6,.,TRBJ2-1,.,TGTGCCAGCAGTTACTCCCAGTCCTACAATGAGCAGTTCTTC,CASSYSQSYNEQFF
TRBV6-5,TRBD1,TRBJ2-3,.,TGTGCCAGCAGTTACGCCCCAGGGGGCAGGACAGATACGCAGTATTTT,CASSYAPGGRTDTQYF
TRBV10-3,TRBD2,TRBJ2-2,.,TGTGCCATCAGTGACACTAGCGGGAGACCCGGGGAGCTGTTTTTT,CAISDTSGRPGELFF
TRBV7-6,.,TRBJ1-6,.,TGTGCCAGCAGCCTGACCCCTGACAGGTTCGATAATAATTCACCCCTCCACTTT,CASSLTPDRFDNNSPLHF